This T cell receptor beta chain was captured in a study of blood T cell repertoires in COVID-19. Germline V gene lookup returns CDR1 SGHDT and CDR2 YYEEEE. This CDR3 spans 16 amino acids. V lost 1 base and J 2 bases, leaving 14 bases between the germline ends. Sequenced by immunoSEQ multiplex PCR; TCRdb stores in-frame clones only, minus some. The sample has about 41,000 clones, 76% seen once. The source is a man older than 75 with acute or convalescent COVID-19. The sample taken for sequencing was peripheral blood. The rearrangement uses TRBV5-6 and TRBJ2-3, with D possibly TRBD2 on 5 matching bases. CDR3 loop: CASSLRFERLTDTQYF. CDR3 DNA sequence: TGTGCCAGCAGCTTGAGGTTCGAGCGGCTCACAGATACGCAGTATTTT.